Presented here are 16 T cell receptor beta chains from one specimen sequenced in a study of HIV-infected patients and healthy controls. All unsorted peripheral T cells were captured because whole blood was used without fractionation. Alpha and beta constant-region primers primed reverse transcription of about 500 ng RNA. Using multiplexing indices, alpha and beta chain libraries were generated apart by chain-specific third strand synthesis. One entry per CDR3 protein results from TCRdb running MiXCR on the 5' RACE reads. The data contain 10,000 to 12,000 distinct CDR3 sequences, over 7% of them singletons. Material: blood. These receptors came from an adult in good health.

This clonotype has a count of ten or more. CDR3 residues: CASSETFLYEQYF. CDR3 nucleotides: TGTGCCAGCAGTGAAACGTTCCTCTACGAGCAGTACTTC. The chain recombines TRBV6-1 with TRBJ2-7, with D uncertain. Germline CDR1 and CDR2: MNHNS and SASEGT. This CDR3 has 13 amino acids. V gave up 2 bases and J gave up 3 bases, with 8 bases separating them.

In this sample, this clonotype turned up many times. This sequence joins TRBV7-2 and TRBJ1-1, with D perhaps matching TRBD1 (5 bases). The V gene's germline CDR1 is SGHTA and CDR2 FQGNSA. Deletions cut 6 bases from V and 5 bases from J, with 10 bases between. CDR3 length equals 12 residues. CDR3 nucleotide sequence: TGTGCCAGCAGTGCTGACAGAACTGAAGCTTTCTTT. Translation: CASSADRTEAFF.

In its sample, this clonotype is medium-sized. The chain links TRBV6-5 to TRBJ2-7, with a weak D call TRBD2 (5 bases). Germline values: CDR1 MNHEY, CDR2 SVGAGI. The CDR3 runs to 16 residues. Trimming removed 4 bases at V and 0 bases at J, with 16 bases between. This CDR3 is CASSFQARVSSYEQYF. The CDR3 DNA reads TGTGCCAGCAGTTTTCAGGCGAGGGTGAGCTCCTACGAGCAGTACTTC.

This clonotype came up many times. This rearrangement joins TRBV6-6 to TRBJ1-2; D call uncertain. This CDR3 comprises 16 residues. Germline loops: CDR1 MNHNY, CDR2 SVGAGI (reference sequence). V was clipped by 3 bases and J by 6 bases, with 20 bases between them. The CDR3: CASSYPGPRNGNGYTF. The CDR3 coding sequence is TGTGCCAGCAGTTATCCCGGCCCACGTAATGGGAATGGCTACACCTTC.

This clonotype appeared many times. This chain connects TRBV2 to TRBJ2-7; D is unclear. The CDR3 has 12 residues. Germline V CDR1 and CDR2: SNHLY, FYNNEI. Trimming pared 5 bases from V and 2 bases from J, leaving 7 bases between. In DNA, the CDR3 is TGTGCCAGCAGTCCGGACCCCTACGAGCAGTACTTC. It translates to CASSPDPYEQYF.

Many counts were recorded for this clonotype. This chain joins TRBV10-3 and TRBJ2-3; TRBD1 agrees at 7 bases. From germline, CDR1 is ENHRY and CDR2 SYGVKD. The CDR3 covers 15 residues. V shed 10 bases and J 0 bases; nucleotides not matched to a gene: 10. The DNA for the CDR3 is TGTGCCAACCCGGGACAGCGGAATAGCACAGATACGCAGTATTTT. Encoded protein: CANPGQRNSTDTQYF.

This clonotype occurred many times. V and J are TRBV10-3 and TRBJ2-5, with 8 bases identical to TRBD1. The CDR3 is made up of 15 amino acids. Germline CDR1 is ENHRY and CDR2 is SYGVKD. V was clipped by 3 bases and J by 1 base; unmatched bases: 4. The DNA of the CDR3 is TGTGCCATCAGTGAAGACAGGGGATCCCAAGAGACCCAGTACTTC. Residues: CAISEDRGSQETQYF.

DNA for the CDR3: TGTGCCAGCAGCCTTAGCGGGAGCACAGATACGCAGTATTTT. It yields the protein CASSLSGSTDTQYF. The chain recombines TRBV7-8 with TRBJ2-3; 7 positions agree with TRBD2. The length of the CDR3 is 14 residues. Germline lookup yields CDR1 SGHVS and CDR2 FQNEAQ. V trimming: 5 bases; J trimming: 0 bases; junction bases outside the gene matches: 2.

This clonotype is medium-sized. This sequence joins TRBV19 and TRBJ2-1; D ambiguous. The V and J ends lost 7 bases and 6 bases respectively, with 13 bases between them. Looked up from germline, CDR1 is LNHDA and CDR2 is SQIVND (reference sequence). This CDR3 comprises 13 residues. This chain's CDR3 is CASKVGSTNEQFF. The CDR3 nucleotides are TGTGCCAGTAAAGTGGGATCGACCAATGAGCAGTTCTTC.

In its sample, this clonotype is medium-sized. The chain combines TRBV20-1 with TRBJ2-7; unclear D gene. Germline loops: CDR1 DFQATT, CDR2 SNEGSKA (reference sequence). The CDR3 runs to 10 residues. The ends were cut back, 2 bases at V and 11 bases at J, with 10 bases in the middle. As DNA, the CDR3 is TGCAGTGCTAGACATGTCTTGGAGTACTTC. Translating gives CSARHVLEYF.

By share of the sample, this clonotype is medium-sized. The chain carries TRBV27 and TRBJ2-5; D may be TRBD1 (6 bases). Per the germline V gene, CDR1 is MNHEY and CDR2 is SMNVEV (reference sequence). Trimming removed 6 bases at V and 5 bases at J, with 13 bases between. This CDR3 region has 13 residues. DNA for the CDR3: TGTGCCAGCAGCTCTGGGGGCTTCGAGACCCAGTACTTC. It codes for CASSSGGFETQYF.

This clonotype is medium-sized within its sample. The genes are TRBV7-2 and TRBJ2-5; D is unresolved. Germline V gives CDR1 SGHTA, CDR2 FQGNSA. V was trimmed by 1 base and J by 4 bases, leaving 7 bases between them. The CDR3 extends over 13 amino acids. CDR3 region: CASSLENRETQYF. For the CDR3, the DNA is TGTGCCAGCAGCTTAGAGAATAGAGAGACCCAGTACTTC.

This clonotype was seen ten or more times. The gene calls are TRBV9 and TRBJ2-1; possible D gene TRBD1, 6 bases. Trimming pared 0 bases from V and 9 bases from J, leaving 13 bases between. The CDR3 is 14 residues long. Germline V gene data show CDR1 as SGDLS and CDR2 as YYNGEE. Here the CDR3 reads CASSVVTRGGEQFF. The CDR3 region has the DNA TGTGCCAGCAGCGTAGTCACTAGAGGGGGTGAGCAGTTCTTC.

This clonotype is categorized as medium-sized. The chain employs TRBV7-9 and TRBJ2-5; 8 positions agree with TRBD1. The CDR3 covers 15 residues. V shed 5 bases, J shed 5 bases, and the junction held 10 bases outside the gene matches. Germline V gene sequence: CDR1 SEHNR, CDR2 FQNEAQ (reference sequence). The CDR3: CASSPLDRAWETQYF. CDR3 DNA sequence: TGTGCCAGCAGCCCGTTGGACAGGGCTTGGGAGACCCAGTACTTC.

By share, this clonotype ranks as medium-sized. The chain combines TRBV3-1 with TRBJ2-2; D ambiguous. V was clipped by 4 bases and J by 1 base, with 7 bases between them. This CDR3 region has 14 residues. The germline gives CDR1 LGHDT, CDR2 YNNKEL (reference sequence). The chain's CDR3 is CASSPRGNTGELFF. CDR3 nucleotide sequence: TGTGCCAGCAGCCCCAGAGGGAACACCGGGGAGCTGTTTTTT.

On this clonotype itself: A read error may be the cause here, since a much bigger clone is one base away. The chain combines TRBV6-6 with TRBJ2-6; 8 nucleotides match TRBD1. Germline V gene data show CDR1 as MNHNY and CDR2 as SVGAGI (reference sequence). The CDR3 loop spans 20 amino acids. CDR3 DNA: TGTGCCAGAAGTTTCCAGCAACTACGACAGGGGAAAAACGGGGCCAACGTCCTGACTTTC. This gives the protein CARSFQQLRQGKNGANVLTF.